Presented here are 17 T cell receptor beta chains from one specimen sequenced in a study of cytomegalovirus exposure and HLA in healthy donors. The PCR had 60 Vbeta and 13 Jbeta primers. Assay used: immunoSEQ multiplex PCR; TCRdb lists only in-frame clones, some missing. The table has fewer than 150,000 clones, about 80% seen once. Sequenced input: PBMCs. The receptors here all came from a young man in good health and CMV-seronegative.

The CDR3 DNA reads as TGTGCCAGCAGCTCCGGGACTAGCGGGGATCGGGAGCAGTTCTTC. Translated, it gives CASSSGTSGDREQFF. This chain links TRBV7-9 with TRBJ2-1, with 13 bases matching TRBD2. Germline loops: CDR1 SEHNR, CDR2 FQNEAQ (reference sequence). V trimming: 4 bases; J trimming: 10 bases; junction bases outside the gene matches: 7. This CDR3 region has 15 residues. Using reference TRBV7-9 and TRBJ2-1 for the parts outside the CDR3, the full variable domain is DTGVSQNPRHKITKRGQNVTFRCDPISEHNRLYWYRQTLGQGPEFLTYFQNEAQLEKSRLLSDRFSAERPKGSFSTLEIQRTEQGDSAMYLCASSSGTSGDREQFFGPGTRLTVL.

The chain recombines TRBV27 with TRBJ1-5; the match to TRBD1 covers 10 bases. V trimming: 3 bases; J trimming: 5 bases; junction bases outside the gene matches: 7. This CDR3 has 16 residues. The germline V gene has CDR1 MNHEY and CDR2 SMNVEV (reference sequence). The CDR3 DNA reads TGTGCCAGCAGTTTCCTGATGGACAGGGGGGATCAGCCCCAGCATTTT. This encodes CASSFLMDRGDQPQHF.

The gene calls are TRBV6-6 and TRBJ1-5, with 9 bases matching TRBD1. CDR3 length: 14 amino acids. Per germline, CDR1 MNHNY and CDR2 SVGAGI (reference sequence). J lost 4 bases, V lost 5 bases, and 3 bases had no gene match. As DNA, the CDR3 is TGTGCCAGCAGTGGACAGGGGAGGAATCAGCCCCAGCATTTT. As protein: CASSGQGRNQPQHF.

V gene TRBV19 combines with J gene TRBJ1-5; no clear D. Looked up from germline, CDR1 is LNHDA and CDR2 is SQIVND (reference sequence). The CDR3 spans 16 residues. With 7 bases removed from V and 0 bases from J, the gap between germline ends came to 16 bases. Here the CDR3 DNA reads TGTGCCAGTATGGATTGGAGGGTCTATAGCAATCAGCCCCAGCATTTT. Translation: CASMDWRVYSNQPQHF.

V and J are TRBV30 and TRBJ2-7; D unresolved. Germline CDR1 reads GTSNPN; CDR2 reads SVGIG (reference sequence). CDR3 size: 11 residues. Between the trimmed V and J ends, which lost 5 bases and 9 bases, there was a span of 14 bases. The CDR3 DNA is TGTGCCTGGGCCGTTTATCCCGGGCAGTACTTC. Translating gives CAWAVYPGQYF.

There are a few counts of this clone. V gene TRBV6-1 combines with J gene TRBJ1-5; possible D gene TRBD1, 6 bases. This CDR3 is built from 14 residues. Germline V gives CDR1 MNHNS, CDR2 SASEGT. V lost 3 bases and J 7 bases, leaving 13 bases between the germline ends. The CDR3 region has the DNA TGTGCCAGCAGTGAGTCCGGGACACTCCAGCCCCAGCATTTT. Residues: CASSESGTLQPQHF.

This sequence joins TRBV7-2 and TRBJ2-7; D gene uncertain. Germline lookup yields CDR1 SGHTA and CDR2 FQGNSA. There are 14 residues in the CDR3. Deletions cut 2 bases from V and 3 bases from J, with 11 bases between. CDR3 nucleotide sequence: TGTGCCAGCAGCTTATTCCCTGGCAACTACGAGCAGTACTTC. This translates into CASSLFPGNYEQYF. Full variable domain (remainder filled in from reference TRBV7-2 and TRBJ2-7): GAGVSQSPSNKVTEKGKDVELRCDPISGHTALYWYRQSLGQGLEFLIYFQGNSAPDKSGLPSDRFSAERTGGSVSTLTIQRTQQEDSAVYLCASSLFPGNYEQYFGPGTRLTVT.

This chain's CDR3 is CAISESREGYTF. The CDR3 DNA is TGTGCCATCAGTGAGTCCAGGGAAGGCTACACCTTC. The rearrangement uses TRBV10-3 and TRBJ1-2; TRBD1 might be the D (5 bases). The V end lost 0 bases, the J end lost 8 bases, and 7 bases lay between the germline ends. Germline lookup yields CDR1 ENHRY and CDR2 SYGVKD. This CDR3 is built from 12 residues.

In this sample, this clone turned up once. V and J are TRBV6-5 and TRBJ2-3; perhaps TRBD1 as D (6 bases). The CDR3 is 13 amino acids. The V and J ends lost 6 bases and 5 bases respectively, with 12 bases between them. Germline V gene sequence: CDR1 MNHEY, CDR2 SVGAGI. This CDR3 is CASRKRGGDTQYF. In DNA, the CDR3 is TGTGCCAGCAGGAAGAGAGGGGGAGATACGCAGTATTTT.

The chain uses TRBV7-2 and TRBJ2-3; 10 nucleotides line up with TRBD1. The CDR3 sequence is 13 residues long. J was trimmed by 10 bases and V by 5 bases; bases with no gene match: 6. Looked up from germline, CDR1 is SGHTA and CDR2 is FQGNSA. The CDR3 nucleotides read TGTGCCAGCAGCCCCGGGACAGGGGACGCGCAGTATTTT. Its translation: CASSPGTGDAQYF.

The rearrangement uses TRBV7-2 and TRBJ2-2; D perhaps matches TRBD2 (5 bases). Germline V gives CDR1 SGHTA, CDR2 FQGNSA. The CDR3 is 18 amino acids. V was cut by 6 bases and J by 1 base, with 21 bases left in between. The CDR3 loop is CASSRPFLARENTGELFF. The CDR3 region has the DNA TGTGCCAGCAGTCGCCCCTTCTTGGCTCGGGAGAACACCGGGGAGCTGTTTTTT.

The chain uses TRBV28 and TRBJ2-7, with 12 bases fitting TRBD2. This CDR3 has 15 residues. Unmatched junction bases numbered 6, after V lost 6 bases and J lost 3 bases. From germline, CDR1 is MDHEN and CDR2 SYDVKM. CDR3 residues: CASRPRTSGIYEQYF. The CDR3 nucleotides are TGTGCCAGCAGACCCCGGACTAGCGGGATCTACGAGCAGTACTTC.

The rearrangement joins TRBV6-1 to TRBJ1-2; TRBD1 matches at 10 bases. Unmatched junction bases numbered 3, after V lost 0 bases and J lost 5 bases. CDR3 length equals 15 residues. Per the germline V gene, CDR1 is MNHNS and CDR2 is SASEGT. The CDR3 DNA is TGTGCCAGCAGTGAAGCTAGGGGACAGGGGTATGGCTACACCTTC. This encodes CASSEARGQGYGYTF.

The CDR3 nucleotides are TGTGCCAGCAGCGAACGGACAGGGAGAAACAATGAGCAGTTCTTC. Protein sequence: CASSERTGRNNEQFF. The V and J genes are TRBV7-8 and TRBJ2-1; 8 bases map to TRBD1. CDR3 length: 15 residues. The junction had 8 bases not matched to a gene; V was cut back by 5 bases and J by 5 bases. Germline V lookup: CDR1 SGHVS, CDR2 FQNEAQ.

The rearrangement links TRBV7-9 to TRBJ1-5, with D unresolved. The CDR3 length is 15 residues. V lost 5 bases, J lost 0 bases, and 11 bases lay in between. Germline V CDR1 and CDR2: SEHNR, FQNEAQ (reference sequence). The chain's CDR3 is CASSLTDNSNQPQHF. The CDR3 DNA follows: TGTGCCAGCAGCCTCACAGATAATAGCAATCAGCCCCAGCATTTT.

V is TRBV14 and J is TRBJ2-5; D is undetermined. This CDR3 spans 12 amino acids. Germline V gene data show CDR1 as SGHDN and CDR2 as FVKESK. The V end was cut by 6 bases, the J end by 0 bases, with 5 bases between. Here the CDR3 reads CASSPYQETQYF. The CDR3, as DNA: TGTGCCAGCAGTCCTTACCAAGAGACCCAGTACTTC.

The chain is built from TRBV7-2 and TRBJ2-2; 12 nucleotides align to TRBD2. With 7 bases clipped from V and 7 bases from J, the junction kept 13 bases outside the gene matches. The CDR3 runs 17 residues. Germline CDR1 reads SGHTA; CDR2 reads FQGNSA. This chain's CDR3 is CASTGKGLAGAGGELFF. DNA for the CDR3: TGTGCCAGCACCGGGAAGGGACTAGCGGGTGCAGGCGGGGAGCTGTTTTTT.